The rows below give T cell receptor beta chains drawn from one sample of a study of blood T cell repertoires in COVID-19. TCRdb's table, derived via immunoSEQ multiplex PCR, lists solely in-frame clones and lacks some. The repertoire holds about 480,000 clones, with about 88% as singletons. Sequences were obtained from peripheral blood. These TCRs come from a woman aged 45-65 years with COVID-19, enrolled during active disease. Both conserved end residues are part of each CDR3. Part of the rows lack a size; the others show once, few, many or a class for expanded clones.

V gene	J gene	clone size	CDR3 protein
TRBV15	TRBJ1-2	-	CATSRDRGGGYTF
TRBV2	TRBJ2-5	-	CASTGQGGETQYF
TRBV5-1	TRBJ1-1	-	CASSLAGGSTEAFF
TRBV19	TRBJ2-3	-	CASSLTDTDTQYF
TRBV7-6	TRBJ1-1	-	CASSLRGARNTEAFF
TRBV18	TRBJ2-1	-	CASSPLWTSGGQYNEQFF
TRBV9	TRBJ2-2	-	CASSVNVGDHGELFF
TRBV6-5	TRBJ1-6	-	CASSYSDNSYNSPLHF
TRBV29-1	TRBJ2-3	-	CSVEWGQEFTDTQYF
TRBV19	TRBJ1-1	-	CASSIVTGGPEAFF
TRBV3-1/TRBV3-2	TRBJ2-1	-	CASSHSGGVANEQFF
TRBV5-5	TRBJ1-1	-	CASSFEGASAEAFF
TRBV7-6	TRBJ1-4	-	CASSLAPATNEKLFF
TRBV12-3/TRBV12-4	TRBJ1-4	-	CASTSLNNEKLFF
TRBV5-1	TRBJ2-7	few	CASSLDRDVHEQYF
TRBV6-5	TRBJ1-1	once	CASTSGRGAFF
TRBV27	TRBJ1-2	-	CASSLIGGEASGYTF
TRBV20-1	TRBJ1-2	-	CSARDLDGYTF
TRBV5-1	TRBJ1-2	-	CASSFDRTYGYTF
TRBV29-1	TRBJ2-3	-	CSVEDRRGRTDTQYF
TRBV4-2	TRBJ1-6	-	CASSQNRGLSNSPLHF
TRBV4-1	TRBJ1-2	-	CASSLLLQDSGYTF
TRBV6-8	TRBJ1-5	-	CASLTQGDQPQHF
TRBV11-2	TRBJ2-1	once	CASSLVRGINYNEQFF
TRBV7-6	TRBJ2-3	-	CASSLFSSGGASPDTQYF
TRBV9	TRBJ1-3	-	CASSATGGKGNTIYF
TRBV9	TRBJ2-7	-	CASSVGWTGGVYEQYF
TRBV4-2	TRBJ1-1	once	CASSQGLAGETEAFF
TRBV13	TRBJ1-3	-	CASSLGRSLGSSGNTIYF
TRBV7-9	TRBJ1-1	once	CASSQGMGNTEAFF
TRBV5-1	TRBJ2-5	-	CASSSPTTQETQYF
TRBV7-3	TRBJ2-1	-	CASSLSGAGGPNEQFF
TRBV5-1	TRBJ2-3	-	CASSLDSGGATDTQYF
TRBV6-1	TRBJ1-1	-	CASSEARGAGTEAFF
TRBV7-3	TRBJ1-2	-	CASSPTFSSYGYTF
TRBV18	TRBJ1-1	few	CASQTGNTEAFF
TRBV5-6	TRBJ1-1	-	CASSLAPTGGTEAFF
TRBV9	TRBJ2-3	-	CASSEGTDTQYF
TRBV5-6	TRBJ1-1	-	CASSLIGGPHSNTEAFF
TRBV30	TRBJ1-1	-	CAWTRSNTEAFF